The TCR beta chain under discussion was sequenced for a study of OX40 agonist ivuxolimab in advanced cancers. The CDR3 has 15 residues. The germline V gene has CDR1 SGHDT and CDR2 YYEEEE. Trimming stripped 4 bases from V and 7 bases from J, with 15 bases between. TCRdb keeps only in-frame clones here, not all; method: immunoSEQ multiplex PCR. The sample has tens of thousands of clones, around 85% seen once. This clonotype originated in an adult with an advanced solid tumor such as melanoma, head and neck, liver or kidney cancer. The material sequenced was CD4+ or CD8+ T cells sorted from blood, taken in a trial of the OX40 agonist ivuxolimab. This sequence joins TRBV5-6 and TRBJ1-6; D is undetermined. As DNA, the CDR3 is TGTGCCAGCAGCGCACCCGGGGTAAAGAATTCACCCCTCCACTTT. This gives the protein CASSAPGVKNSPLHF.